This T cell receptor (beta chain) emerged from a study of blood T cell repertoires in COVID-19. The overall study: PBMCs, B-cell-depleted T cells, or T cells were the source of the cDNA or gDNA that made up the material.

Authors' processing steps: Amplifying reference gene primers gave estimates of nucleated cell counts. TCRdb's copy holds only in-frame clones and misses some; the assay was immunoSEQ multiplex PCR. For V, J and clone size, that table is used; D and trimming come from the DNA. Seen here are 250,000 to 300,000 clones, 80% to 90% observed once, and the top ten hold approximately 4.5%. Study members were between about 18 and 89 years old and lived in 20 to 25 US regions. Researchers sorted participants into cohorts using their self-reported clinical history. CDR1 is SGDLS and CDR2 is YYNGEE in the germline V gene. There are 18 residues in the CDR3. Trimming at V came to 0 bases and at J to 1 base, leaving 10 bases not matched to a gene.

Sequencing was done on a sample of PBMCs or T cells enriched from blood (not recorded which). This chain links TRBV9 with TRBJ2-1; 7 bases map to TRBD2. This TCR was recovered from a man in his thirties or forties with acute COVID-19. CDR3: CASSVGGSGVASYNEQFF. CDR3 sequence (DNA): TGTGCCAGCAGCGTAGGAGGCAGCGGGGTTGCTTCCTACAATGAGCAGTTCTTC.